The 17 T cell receptor beta chains in this list originate from one sample, sequenced in a study of regulatory T cells in long-lasting Graves disease. Building the TCR beta libraries relied on iRepertoire HTBI primers, and CDR3 regions underwent Arm-PCR. TCRdb re-called the multiplex PCR reads through MiXCR, storing one row per CDR3 protein. The sample comprises more than 300,000 distinct CDR3 sequences, approximately 25% of which are singletons, and around 30% rests with the top ten. Time point defined: persistent/refractory GD, antithyroid drugs over 5 years with positive TRAb. Preparation of the TCR library used RNA extracted from PBMCs. The sample was peripheral blood mononuclear cells (PBMCs), taken when the disease was refractory, from a patient treated with antithyroid drugs. Receptor source: a woman aged 40 to 50 with Graves disease.

This clonotype was counted many times. The V call is TRBV29-1, the J call TRBJ1-2; D gene uncertain. The length of the CDR3 is 15 residues. V lost 3 bases to trimming and J lost 8 bases, with 22 bases between them. The V gene's germline CDR1 is SQVTM and CDR2 ANQGSEA. CDR3 DNA: TGCAGCGTTGATATCATGGCCGGGGTATCAGGCGGCTACACCTTC. This encodes CSVDIMAGVSGGYTF.

The V call is TRBV5-6, the J call TRBJ1-5; D uncertain. In germline, CDR1 is SGHDT, CDR2 YYEEEE. V was pared by 1 base and J by 3 bases, with 11 bases between. The length of the CDR3 is 15 residues. The CDR3 protein is CASSLRFRNNQPQHF. Written as DNA, the CDR3 is TGTGCCAGCAGCTTGAGGTTCAGAAACAATCAGCCCCAGCATTTT.

This clonotype was found many times. V usage is TRBV28 and J usage is TRBJ1-6; no firm D call. V was shortened by 7 bases and J by 5 bases, with 12 bases between the two germline ends. This CDR3 has 14 residues. Per the germline V gene, CDR1 is MDHEN and CDR2 is SYDVKM. CDR3 protein: CASTPGGHNSPLHF. The DNA of the CDR3 is TGTGCCAGCACCCCCGGCGGCCATAATTCACCCCTCCACTTT.

This clonotype showed up just once. The chain is built from TRBV12-3 or TRBV12-4 and TRBJ2-5, with a tentative D call TRBD2 (5 bases). The last part of the DNA fits TRBJ2-1 better; the J call may be wrong. This CDR3 has 14 residues. DNA for the CDR3: TGTGCCAGCAGTTTAGGCAGCCAGCGGAATGAGCAGTTCTTC. It encodes CASSLGSQRNEQFF.

This clonotype was seen at least ten times. The CDR3 is CASRSLEGEKNIQYF. The DNA for the CDR3 is TGTGCCAGCAGGTCACTAGAGGGGGAGAAAAACATTCAGTACTTC. The chain couples TRBV28 to TRBJ2-4; the D gene is possibly TRBD1 (6 bases). V lost 6 bases and J 4 bases, leaving 16 bases between the germline ends. The length of the CDR3 is 15 residues. The germline CDR1 and CDR2 sequences are MDHEN and SYDVKM.

This clonotype was counted only a few times. This chain links TRBV20-1 with TRBJ1-5; TRBD1 matches 10 bases. Germline lookup yields CDR1 DFQATT and CDR2 SNEGSKA (reference sequence). This CDR3 is built from 12 residues. V was clipped by 6 bases and J by 7 bases; unmatched bases: 3. The CDR3 DNA follows: TGCAGTGCGCGGGACAGGGGACAGCCCCAGCATTTT. Amino acids: CSARDRGQPQHF.

This clonotype was picked up a small number of times. The gene calls are TRBV5-1 and TRBJ2-5, with D uncertain. Trimming removed 2 bases from V and 0 bases from J, with 8 bases in between. The CDR3 is made up of 14 amino acids. Looked up from germline, CDR1 is SGHRS and CDR2 is YFSETQ. For the CDR3, the DNA is TGCGCCAGCAGCTTAGGTGACTACCAAGAGACCCAGTACTTC. Encoded protein: CASSLGDYQETQYF. The full variable domain, its missing parts supplied by reference TRBV5-1 and TRBJ2-5, is KAGVTQTPRYLIKTRGQQVTLSCSPISGHRSVSWYQQTPGQGLQFLFEYFSETQRNKGNFPGRFSGRQFSNSRSEMNVSTLELGDSALYLCASSLGDYQETQYFGPGTRLLVL.

This clonotype was detected ten times or more. The chain combines TRBV20-1 with TRBJ1-1; D not certain. The CDR3 totals 15 residues. Per the germline V gene, CDR1 is DFQATT and CDR2 is SNEGSKA (reference sequence). V was cut by 0 bases and J by 3 bases, with 14 bases left in between. Written as DNA, the CDR3 is TGCAGTGCTAGAGACCCCTTTGATGGGGACACTGAAGCTTTCTTT. Its translation is CSARDPFDGDTEAFF.

This clonotype has a count of ten or more. The chain joins TRBV28 to TRBJ2-7; TRBD1 aligns across 7 bases. Germline assignment: CDR1 MDHEN and CDR2 SYDVKM. V was clipped by 6 bases and J by 2 bases; unmatched bases: 10. This CDR3 contains 15 residues. The DNA for the CDR3 is TGTGCCAGCAGGCTAGATAACAGGGGAACCTACGAGCAGTACTTC. Its protein product is CASRLDNRGTYEQYF.

The genes are TRBV20-1 and TRBJ2-3; no reliable D call. V was pared by 1 base and J by 0 bases, with 14 bases between. CDR3 length equals 16 residues. CDR1 and CDR2 from the germline V gene are DFQATT and SNEGSKA (reference sequence). The chain's CDR3 is CSARVSWLPSTDTQYF. For the CDR3, the DNA is TGCAGTGCTAGAGTATCGTGGCTCCCTAGCACAGATACGCAGTATTTT.

This clonotype showed up just a few times. The rearrangement uses TRBV7-2 and TRBJ1-6; D is unresolved. This CDR3 has 19 amino acids. The germline CDR1 and CDR2 sequences are SGHTA and FQGNSA. V lost 1 base to trimming and J lost 6 bases, with 22 bases between them. The DNA of the CDR3 is TGTGCCAGCAGCTTAGGGGCCCCCCGACTTTCTGGGCGTAATTCACCCCTCCACTTT. Its translation: CASSLGAPRLSGRNSPLHF.

There are many counts of this clonotype. The chain recombines TRBV28 with TRBJ1-2; D unclear. Trimming stripped 0 bases from V and 8 bases from J, with 10 bases between. The CDR3 spans 13 residues. Looked up from germline, CDR1 is MDHEN and CDR2 is SYDVKM. In DNA, the CDR3 is TGTGCCAGCAGTTTATGGGAAGGCAGGGGCTACACCTTC. It translates to CASSLWEGRGYTF.

Only a few counts were recorded for this clonotype. The chain joins TRBV12-3 or TRBV12-4 to TRBJ2-2; D gene uncertain. Trimming stripped 7 bases from V and 0 bases from J, with 15 bases between. The CDR3 consists of 16 residues. The CDR3 loop is CASTPTDLPNTGELFF. The CDR3 coding sequence is TGTGCCAGCACGCCGACCGACCTTCCGAACACCGGGGAGCTGTTTTTT.

This clonotype has ten or more counts. The chain is built from TRBV28 and TRBJ2-2; TRBD2 matches at 13 bases. V shed 5 bases, J shed 7 bases, and the junction held 4 bases outside the gene matches. In germline, CDR1 is MDHEN, CDR2 SYDVKM. This CDR3 contains 15 residues. The CDR3 is CASSRTSGSHGELFF. Written as DNA, the CDR3 is TGTGCCAGCAGTAGGACTAGCGGGAGTCACGGGGAGCTGTTTTTT.

The rearrangement uses TRBV6-1 and TRBJ1-1; D is possibly TRBD1 (5 bases). V was cut by 7 bases and J by 6 bases, with 15 bases left in between. The length of the CDR3 is 13 residues. CDR1 and CDR2 (germline): MNHNS, SASEGT. The CDR3: CASTVSWGAEAFF. CDR3 DNA: TGTGCCAGCACTGTAAGTTGGGGCGCTGAAGCTTTCTTT.

The table lists this clonotype with many counts. The chain employs TRBV20-1 and TRBJ2-6; 7 nucleotides match TRBD1. CDR1 DFQATT and CDR2 SNEGSKA come from the germline V gene (reference sequence). J was trimmed by 0 bases and V by 6 bases; bases with no gene match: 5. The CDR3 consists of 15 residues. The CDR3 DNA sequence: TGCAGTGCAACAGGGGTCGGCTCTGGGGCCAACGTCCTGACTTTC. Translating gives CSATGVGSGANVLTF.

With regard to this clonotype: Being one base from a much bigger clone, this may be a read error. V is TRBV15 and J is TRBJ1-5, with D uncertain. Trimming removed 3 bases at V and 2 bases at J, with 20 bases between. The CDR3 loop spans 18 amino acids. Germline lookup yields CDR1 LNHNV and CDR2 YYDKDF (reference sequence). This CDR3 reads CATSRASRGFYGNQPQHF. The CDR3 DNA follows: TGTGCCACCAGCAGGGCCTCACGGGGTTTCTATGGCAATCAGCCCCAGCATTTT. Full variable domain (rest looked up from reference TRBV15 and TRBJ1-5): DAMVIQNPRYQVTQFGKPVTLSCSQTLNHNVMYWYQQKSSQAPKLLFHYYDKDFNNEADTPDNFQSRRPNTSFCFLDIRSPGLGDTAMYLCATSRASRGFYGNQPQHFGDGTRLSIL.